One and the same sample provided the 5 T cell receptor beta chains below, sequenced in a study of graft-versus-host responses after intestinal transplantation. Antigen specificity for these receptors is unknown. Measured with immunoSEQ multiplex PCR; TCRdb has only the in-frame clones, and not every one. The data show more than 65,000 clones, approximately 87% seen once. Source: unstimulated CD4+ T cells sorted from spleen or lymph node cells, taken before transplant. These receptors came from a human donor who was the organ donor for an intestinal transplant.

V and J are TRBV11-3 and TRBJ1-3; no firm D call. Germline lookup yields CDR1 SGHNT and CDR2 YENEEA. This CDR3 comprises 13 residues. The V gene lost 2 bases and the J gene lost 3 bases, with 5 bases spanning the gap. CDR3 sequence (DNA): TGTGCCAGCAGCTTATCAGGTGGAAACACCATATATTTT. It specifies CASSLSGGNTIYF.

This chain uses TRBV2 with TRBJ1-3; maybe TRBD1 (5 bases). This CDR3 is built from 15 residues. Germline V CDR1 and CDR2: SNHLY, FYNNEI. Trimming took off 6 bases at V and 0 bases at J, with 12 bases between the two ends. CDR3: CASRADIYSGNTIYF. Here the CDR3 DNA reads TGTGCCAGCAGGGCGGACATATACTCTGGAAACACCATATATTTT.

DNA of the CDR3: TGCAGCGTTGCGGGACAGGGGAACACTGAAGCTTTCTTT. Its protein product is CSVAGQGNTEAFF. V is TRBV29-1 and J is TRBJ1-1; TRBD1 matches 9 bases. From germline, CDR1 is SQVTM and CDR2 ANQGSEA. The CDR3 spans 13 residues. Trimming took 4 bases from V and 1 from J; bases not matched to a gene: 1. Filled out from reference TRBV29-1 and TRBJ1-1, the complete variable domain reads SAVISQKPSRDICQRGTSLTIQCQVDSQVTMMFWYRQQPGQSLTLIATANQGSEATYESGFVIDKFPISRPNLTFSTLTVSNMSPEDSSIYLCSVAGQGNTEAFFGQGTRLTVV.

The chain links TRBV6-5 to TRBJ1-5, with unresolved D. V dropped 0 bases and J dropped 11 bases, with 11 bases sitting between them. Germline CDR1 MNHEY, CDR2 SVGAGI. The CDR3 consists of 13 residues. The CDR3, as DNA: TGTGCCAGCAGTTACTCCCCCCAGACATCCCAGCATTTT. Amino acids: CASSYSPQTSQHF.

This chain uses TRBV18 with TRBJ2-7, with D tentatively TRBD1 (6 bases). CDR3 length: 14 residues. Germline loops: CDR1 KGHSH, CDR2 LQKENI. V was shortened by 5 bases and J by 6 bases, with 17 bases between the two germline ends. CDR3 coding DNA: TGTGCCAGCTCAGAAGCAACAGGGATGTCCGAGCAGTACGTC. Translation: CASSEATGMSEQYV.